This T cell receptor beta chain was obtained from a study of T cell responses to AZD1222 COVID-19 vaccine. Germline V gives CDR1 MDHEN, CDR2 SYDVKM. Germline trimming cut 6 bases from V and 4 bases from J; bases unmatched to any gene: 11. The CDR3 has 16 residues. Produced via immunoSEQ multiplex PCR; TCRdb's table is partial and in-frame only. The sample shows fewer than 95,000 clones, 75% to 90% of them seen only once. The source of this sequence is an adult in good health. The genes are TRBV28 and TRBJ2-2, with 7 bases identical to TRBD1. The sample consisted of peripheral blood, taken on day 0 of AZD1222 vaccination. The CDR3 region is CASSHGQAWGTGELFF. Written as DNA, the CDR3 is TGTGCCAGCAGCCATGGACAGGCTTGGGGCACCGGGGAGCTGTTTTTT.